Below, 14 T cell receptor beta chains from the same sample are listed, as sequenced in a study of CD8 T cells in Susac syndrome. Random hexamers were used to reverse transcribe the RNA input (about 0.45 to 1 ug). MiXCR, run by TCRdb on the immunoSEQ multiplex PCR reads, gives a single entry per CDR3 protein. Among some 180,000 distinct CDR3 sequences listed, about 94% were seen once. Source material: CD4+ T cells from PBMCs. These receptors were obtained from a human donor in good health.

This chain connects TRBV6-6 to TRBJ2-1, with 10 bases lining up with TRBD2. Looked up from germline, CDR1 is MNHNY and CDR2 is SVGAGI (reference sequence). After removal of 5 bases from V and 10 bases from J, the junction contained 11 bases not matched to a gene. This CDR3 is 15 amino acids long. In DNA form, the CDR3 reads TGTGCCAGCAGTATGCAAGCGGGGGGGCGAGGGGAGCAGTTCTTC. This encodes CASSMQAGGRGEQFF.

The CDR3 coding sequence is TGTGCCAGCAGCGGGGGGGCGTGGTTCGATACGCAGTATTTT. Amino acids: CASSGGAWFDTQYF. This rearrangement joins TRBV7-2 to TRBJ2-3; D might be TRBD2 (7 bases). This CDR3 spans 14 amino acids. Trimming stripped 5 bases from V and 6 bases from J, with 15 bases between. From germline, CDR1 is SGHTA and CDR2 FQGNSA.

The V and J genes are TRBV20-1 and TRBJ1-2; D is undetermined. Germline V lookup: CDR1 DFQATT, CDR2 SNEGSKA (reference sequence). This CDR3 has 11 residues. The V end lost 8 bases, the J end lost 7 bases, and 14 bases lay between the germline ends. The CDR3 DNA reads as TGCAGTTTTGCCCGGGCGGGTGGCTACACCTTC. It codes for CSFARAGGYTF.

The chain links TRBV28 to TRBJ1-1, with a possible D match to TRBD1 (5 bases). V was shortened by 3 bases and J by 0 bases, with 11 bases between the two germline ends. The length of the CDR3 is 15 residues. Germline values: CDR1 MDHEN, CDR2 SYDVKM. In DNA, the CDR3 is TGTGCCAGCAGTTTGGGGGGGACCATGAACACTGAAGCTTTCTTT. Translated, it gives CASSLGGTMNTEAFF.

This clonotype was seen only once. The V gene is TRBV3-1, the J gene TRBJ2-3, with 9 nucleotides matching TRBD2. The V gene end was trimmed by 0 bases and the J gene end by 3 bases; junction bases not matched to a gene: 7. The CDR3 has 17 residues. The germline gives CDR1 LGHDT, CDR2 YNNKEL (reference sequence). The CDR3 here is CASSQEGFAGGTDTQYF. Written as DNA, the CDR3 is TGTGCCAGCAGCCAAGAGGGGTTCGCGGGGGGGACAGATACGCAGTATTTT.

The chain is built from TRBV20-1 and TRBJ2-5, with TRBD2 matching over 7 bases. Germline lookup yields CDR1 DFQATT and CDR2 SNEGSKA (reference sequence). V lost 6 bases, J lost 5 bases, and 15 bases stayed unmatched. This CDR3 region has 15 residues. This chain's CDR3 is CSAPGGPSGGETQYF. CDR3 sequence (DNA): TGCAGTGCGCCGGGGGGACCGTCGGGTGGGGAGACCCAGTACTTC.

CDR3 DNA: TGTGCCAGCAGCCACGGACAGGGGAGTCAGCCCCAGCATTTT. It encodes CASSHGQGSQPQHF. V and J are TRBV7-2 and TRBJ1-5; TRBD1 agrees at 9 bases. CDR1 is SGHTA and CDR2 is FQGNSA in the germline V gene. The length of the CDR3 is 14 residues. Losses at the gene ends were 5 bases for V and 6 bases for J; bases not matched to a gene: 5.

This chain links TRBV7-2 with TRBJ2-1, with a weak D call TRBD2 (5 bases). The germline V gene encodes CDR1 SGHTA and CDR2 FQGNSA. CDR3 length: 13 amino acids. Trimming stripped 5 bases from V and 9 bases from J, with 14 bases between. The CDR3 DNA follows: TGTGCCAGCAGCCAAGGACTCCTACGTGAGCAGTTCTTC. Protein: CASSQGLLREQFF.

The chain has TRBV29-1 and TRBJ1-2; possibly TRBD1 for D (5 bases). The germline V gene encodes CDR1 SQVTM and CDR2 ANQGSEA. CDR3 length equals 12 residues. Trimming left V 5 bases short and J 7 bases short, with 14 bases between. CDR3 in amino acids: CSVQGGRRGYTF. In nucleotides, the CDR3 is TGCAGCGTTCAGGGAGGGAGACGTGGCTACACCTTC.

V is TRBV7-9 and J is TRBJ1-3; tentative D call: TRBD1 (5 bases). The CDR3 is made up of 10 amino acids. V lost 5 bases, J lost 9 bases, and 5 bases lay in between. Germline-derived CDR1 and CDR2 are SEHNR and FQNEAQ (reference sequence). The CDR3 nucleotides read TGTGCCAGCAGCGGGGGCACCATATATTTT. This gives the protein CASSGGTIYF.

This clonotype has only one observation. This sequence joins TRBV7-2 and TRBJ1-5; perhaps TRBD1 as D (5 bases). CDR3 size: 15 residues. Trimming left V 4 bases short and J 7 bases short, with 17 bases between. The germline V gene encodes CDR1 SGHTA and CDR2 FQGNSA. CDR3: CASSSLWGGGQPQHF. The CDR3 nucleotides read TGTGCCAGCAGCTCCCTGTGGGGTGGGGGGCAGCCCCAGCATTTT. Based on the CDR3 plus reference TRBV7-2 and TRBJ1-5, the full variable domain is GAGVSQSPSNKVTEKGKDVELRCDPISGHTALYWYRQSLGQGLEFLIYFQGNSAPDKSGLPSDRFSAERTGGSVSTLTIQRTQQEDSAVYLCASSSLWGGGQPQHFGDGTRLSIL.

V and J are TRBV23-1 and TRBJ2-7, with a weak D call TRBD2 (6 bases). TRBV23-1 is labeled an ORF, and its function is uncertain. V lost 5 bases, J lost 1 base, and 18 bases lay in between. CDR3 length equals 16 residues. The CDR3 DNA reads TGCGCCAGCAGTTTCTTAGCGGCGGTACCTTCCTACGAGCAGTACGTC. The encoded protein is CASSFLAAVPSYEQYV.

This sequence joins TRBV23-1 and TRBJ2-2, with D perhaps TRBD2 (5 bases). TRBV23-1 is an ORF for which the function is uncertain. V was shortened by 3 bases and J by 0 bases, with 20 bases between the two germline ends. There are 19 residues in the CDR3. This chain's CDR3 is CASSHSGESGYANTGELFF. The CDR3 DNA sequence: TGCGCCAGCAGTCATAGTGGAGAAAGCGGCTACGCGAACACCGGGGAGCTGTTTTTT.

The chain joins TRBV29-1 to TRBJ1-2; no clear D. V was cut by 8 bases and J by 2 bases, with 15 bases left in between. CDR1 and CDR2 from the germline V gene are SQVTM and ANQGSEA. CDR3 length equals 13 residues. CDR3 sequence (DNA): TGCAGCACCCCGGACTTTTTGAACTATGGCTACACCTTC. Translating it yields CSTPDFLNYGYTF.